The subject of this entry is one TCR beta chain. The V end lost 5 bases, the J end lost 6 bases, and 16 bases lay between the germline ends. The CDR3 is 15 amino acids. Germline V CDR1 and CDR2: SGHNT, YENEEA. Original data processing: Estimation of nucleated cell counts was performed using reference gene primer amplification. Assay used: immunoSEQ multiplex PCR; TCRdb lists only in-frame clones, some missing. That table is the source of V, J and clone size, and D and trimming were worked out from the DNA. The data show 40,000 to 65,000 clones, with more than 70% seen just once and 10% to 15% held by the top ten. These data come from a study of blood T cell repertoires in COVID-19. About the study: Both acute and convalescent COVID-19 samples were obtained from the United States, Italy and Spain. Sources were T cells, B-cell-depleted T cells, or PBMCs; the material itself was cDNA or gDNA.

Sequencing was carried out using peripheral blood. The TCR comes from a man between 65 and 85 years old with active COVID-19. The rearrangement links TRBV11-3 to TRBJ2-2; D is possibly TRBD2 (7 bases). Here the CDR3 DNA reads TGTGCCAGCAGCCCCGGCGGGGGCTTGGCCGGGGAGCTGTTTTTT. It yields the protein CASSPGGGLAGELFF.